The 14 T cell receptor beta chains given below trace back to one sample, sequenced in a study of regulatory T cells in long-lasting Graves disease. Time point described: persistent/refractory GD, antithyroid drugs over 5 years with positive TRAb. PBMCs were the source of the RNA used for TCR sequencing. Arm-PCR of CDR3 regions with iRepertoire HTBI primers generated TCR beta libraries. TCRdb redid the calling of the multiplex PCR reads with MiXCR, one entry per CDR3 protein. The data contain approximately 400,000 distinct CDR3 sequences, about a quarter of them singletons. The sequenced sample was peripheral blood mononuclear cells (PBMCs), obtained when the disease was refractory, from a patient treated with antithyroid drugs. Receptor source: a female donor with Graves disease.

In this sample, this clonotype turned up many times. V gene TRBV12-3 or TRBV12-4 combines with J gene TRBJ2-7; 11 bases fit TRBD2. Losses at the gene ends were 5 bases for V and 0 bases for J; bases not matched to a gene: 3. This CDR3 spans 15 amino acids. The CDR3 protein is CASSKGLAASYEQYF. The DNA of the CDR3 is TGTGCCAGCAGTAAGGGACTAGCGGCCTCCTACGAGCAGTACTTC.

This clonotype was detected once. The chain uses TRBV2 and TRBJ1-3; D remains unclear. V shed 6 bases and J shed 2 bases, with 11 bases lying between them. Germline CDR1 and CDR2: SNHLY and FYNNEI. This CDR3 contains 14 residues. Written as DNA, the CDR3 is TGTGCCAGCAGCCCCCTCGGGGCTGGAAACACCATATATTTT. Protein: CASSPLGAGNTIYF.

CDR3 amino acids: CASSLGRAWDTQYF. The CDR3 coding sequence is TGCGCCAGCAGCTTGGGTAGGGCATGGGATACGCAGTATTTT. The chain joins TRBV5-1 to TRBJ2-3, with no clear D. This CDR3 region has 14 residues. Germline V gene data show CDR1 as SGHRS and CDR2 as YFSETQ. Trimming took off 0 bases at V and 6 bases at J, with 11 bases between the two ends.

This clonotype was counted ten times or more. V usage is TRBV3-1 and J usage is TRBJ1-4, with D perhaps TRBD1 (6 bases). Germline CDR1 LGHDT, CDR2 YNNKEL (reference sequence). The CDR3 sequence is 15 residues long. The ends were cut back, 5 bases at V and 5 bases at J, with 15 bases in the middle. The CDR3 spells CASSRVLGGNEKLFF. The CDR3 nucleotides are TGTGCCAGCAGCAGAGTTTTAGGGGGGAATGAAAAACTGTTTTTT.

In its sample, this clonotype was seen many times. V usage is TRBV2 and J usage is TRBJ2-7; D may be TRBD2 (6 bases). Germline CDR1 SNHLY, CDR2 FYNNEI. V lost 7 bases to trimming and J lost 3 bases, with 13 bases between them. The CDR3 loop spans 13 amino acids. The CDR3 coding sequence is TGTGCCAGCAAGCTTTCGCGGGACTACGAGCAGTACTTC. Its protein is CASKLSRDYEQYF.

The rearrangement joins TRBV5-1 to TRBJ2-7, with D possibly matching TRBD1 (9 bases). This CDR3 has 16 amino acids. V was shortened by 1 base and J by 5 bases, with 19 bases between the two germline ends. Germline CDR1 is SGHRS and CDR2 is YFSETQ. The CDR3 DNA reads TGCGCCAGCAGCTTGATTAGCGGGACAGGGCTTAACGAGCAGTACTTC. Translation gives CASSLISGTGLNEQYF.

This clonotype was observed many times. V gene TRBV10-3 combines with J gene TRBJ1-2, with a tentative D call TRBD1 (6 bases). Germline CDR1 is ENHRY and CDR2 is SYGVKD. This CDR3 has 17 amino acids. Between the trimmed V and J ends, which lost 10 bases and 5 bases, there was a span of 29 bases. CDR3: CATDPLGGAHAAYGYTF. In DNA, the CDR3 is TGTGCCACCGACCCCCTGGGGGGGGCCCATGCTGCGTATGGCTACACCTTC.

The chain has TRBV7-2 and TRBJ2-1, with 8 bases that match TRBD1. V lost 1 base, J lost 8 bases, and 19 bases stayed unmatched. CDR3 length: 19 amino acids. Germline values: CDR1 SGHTA, CDR2 FQGNSA. The CDR3 reads CASSLVAGTGTPTLDEQFF. The CDR3 DNA reads as TGTGCCAGCAGCTTAGTGGCCGGGACAGGAACGCCAACGTTGGATGAGCAGTTCTTC.

This clonotype has only a few counts. The V and J genes are TRBV6-2 or TRBV6-3 and TRBJ1-5; a weak D match, TRBD1 (6 bases). The ends were cut back, 4 bases at V and 4 bases at J, with 17 bases in the middle. The CDR3 is 16 residues long. Looked up from germline, CDR1 is MNHEY and CDR2 is SVGEGT. CDR3 region: CASSSLGGVGNQPQHF. The CDR3 DNA reads TGTGCCAGCAGTTCCCTCGGGGGCGTAGGGAATCAGCCCCAGCATTTT.

This clonotype came up a few times. The rearrangement links TRBV20-1 to TRBJ2-5, with D maybe TRBD1 (6 bases). The CDR3 is 12 residues long. CDR1 and CDR2 from the germline V gene are DFQATT and SNEGSKA (reference sequence). The CDR3 bases are TGCGGATCCCGGGACAATCAAGAGACCCAGTACTTC. Its protein product is CGSRDNQETQYF.

The V and J genes are TRBV16 and TRBJ2-1, with TRBD2 matching over 14 bases. CDR3 length: 17 residues. The trim removed 2 bases at V and 6 bases at J, leaving 6 bases unmatched. Germline V gene sequence: CDR1 KGHSY, CDR2 FQNENV. The CDR3 bases are TGTGCCAGCAGCCAAGGGGGACTAGCGGGGGTGTCCAATGAGCAGTTCTTC. It codes for CASSQGGLAGVSNEQFF.

This clonotype was observed many times. The rearrangement uses TRBV2 and TRBJ1-2; 10 positions agree with TRBD1. CDR3 length: 13 amino acids. Germline CDR1 is SNHLY and CDR2 is FYNNEI. The V and J ends lost 5 bases and 8 bases, in that order; junction bases with no gene match: 5. In nucleotides, the CDR3 is TGTGCCAGCAGTAGGGACAGGGGAGACGGCTACACCTTC. Its protein product is CASSRDRGDGYTF.

The gene calls are TRBV30 and TRBJ1-2; D call uncertain. The CDR3 runs 11 residues. Germline V CDR1 and CDR2: GTSNPN, SVGIG (reference sequence). The ends were cut back, 5 bases at V and 4 bases at J, with 8 bases in the middle. CDR3 nucleotides: TGTGCCTGGGGACCGTTCTATGGCTACACCTTC. Translated: CAWGPFYGYTF.

The CDR3 DNA reads TGTGCCAGTAGTATCGGACGGACCTCTGGAAACACCATATATTTT. Its protein product is CASSIGRTSGNTIYF. The genes are TRBV19 and TRBJ1-3, with D uncertain. Germline V gene lookup returns CDR1 LNHDA and CDR2 SQIVND (reference sequence). Trimming removed 3 bases from V and 0 bases from J, with 9 bases in between. The CDR3 totals 15 residues.